A single sample gave rise to the 3 T cell receptor beta chains below, sequenced in a study of cytomegalovirus exposure and HLA in healthy donors (dated by TCRdb to 2016 to 2017). Library creation used the immunoSEQ multiplex PCR assay. Held by TCRdb, this immuneACCESS table contains in-frame sequences only and omits some clones. Under half of the omission traces to an unresolved V gene where checked; the cause of the rest is unknown. This sample is represented by roughly 190,000 clones; 86% of them were singletons. Almost 1.5% of the sample goes to the ten largest clones. Material for sequencing was PBMCs. The receptors originated from a woman between 18 and 29 years old in good health and CMV-seronegative.

The chain combines TRBV6-5 with TRBJ2-7; possible D gene TRBD1, 6 bases. The CDR3 is 15 residues long. V was trimmed by 6 bases and J by 0 bases, leaving 15 bases between them. In germline, CDR1 is MNHEY, CDR2 SVGAGI. The CDR3: CASSNHRESSYEQYF. The CDR3 DNA reads as TGTGCCAGCAGCAACCACAGGGAATCCTCCTACGAGCAGTACTTC.

Only a few counts were recorded for this clone. The DNA for the CDR3 is TGTGCCAGCAGCTCGAGACACCAGGGAAATACTGAAGCTTTCTTT. Translation: CASSSRHQGNTEAFF. The genes are TRBV7-6 and TRBJ1-1; a possible D gene is TRBD1 (5 bases). The CDR3 spans 15 residues. The ends were cut back, 4 bases at V and 5 bases at J, with 17 bases in the middle. Germline-derived CDR1 and CDR2 are SGHVS and FNYEAQ.

Remarks on this clone: This sample also contains other DNA sequences that code for the same CDR3. This rearrangement joins TRBV20-1 to TRBJ1-1; D is ambiguous. V was trimmed by 5 bases and J by 3 bases, leaving 7 bases between them. There are 11 residues in the CDR3. In germline, CDR1 is DFQATT, CDR2 SNEGSKA (reference sequence). For the CDR3, the DNA is TGCAGTGCTGGGCCCGACACTGAAGCTTTCTTT. It encodes CSAGPDTEAFF.